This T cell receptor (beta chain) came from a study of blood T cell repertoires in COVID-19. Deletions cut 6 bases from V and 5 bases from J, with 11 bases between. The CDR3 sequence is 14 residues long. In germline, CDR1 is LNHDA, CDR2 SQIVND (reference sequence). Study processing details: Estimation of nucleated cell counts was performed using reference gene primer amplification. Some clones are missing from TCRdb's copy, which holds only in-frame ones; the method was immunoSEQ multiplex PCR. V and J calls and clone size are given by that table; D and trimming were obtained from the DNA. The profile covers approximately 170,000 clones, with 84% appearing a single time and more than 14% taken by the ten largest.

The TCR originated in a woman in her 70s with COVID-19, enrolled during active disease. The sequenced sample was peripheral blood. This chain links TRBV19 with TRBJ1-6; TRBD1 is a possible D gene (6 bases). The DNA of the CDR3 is TGTGCCAGTAGGTTCAGGGACAATAATTCACCCCTCCACTTT. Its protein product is CASRFRDNNSPLHF.